Listed here are 3 T cell receptor beta chains from one sample, sequenced in a study of T cells in Graves' hyperthyroidism and ophthalmopathy. The CDR3 regions of TCR beta were amplified from RNA transcripts. A first-round RT-PCR of the TCR CDR3 used the HTBI primer set. MiXCR, applied by TCRdb to the multiplex PCR reads, yields one record per CDR3 protein. This table has around 340,000 distinct CDR3 sequences, roughly 15% appearing once. Specimen: blood. These receptors were collected from a man aged 25-40 years with Graves' hyperthyroidism.

Points on this clonotype: A much more abundant neighbour one base away suggests this may be a read error. The rearrangement uses TRBV7-9 and TRBJ2-7; D possibly uses TRBD1 or TRBD2 (6 bases each). From germline, CDR1 is SEHNR and CDR2 FQNEAQ (reference sequence). There are 13 residues in the CDR3. V gave up 8 bases and J gave up 7 bases, with 18 bases separating them. The CDR3 spells CASSGTREEEQYF. For the CDR3, the DNA is TGTGCCAGCTCCGGGACAAGGGAGGAGGAGCAGTACTTC.

This clonotype was detected only a few times. The chain employs TRBV3-1 and TRBJ1-2; maybe TRBD1 (6 bases). This CDR3 contains 15 residues. Per the germline V gene, CDR1 is LGHDT and CDR2 is YNNKEL (reference sequence). Between the trimmed V and J ends, which lost 5 bases and 3 bases, there was a span of 16 bases. CDR3 nucleotides: TGTGCCAGCAGCTCTCGGGGGCACAGGGACTATGGCTACACCTTC. This translates into CASSSRGHRDYGYTF.

Many counts were recorded for this clonotype. This chain joins TRBV10-3 and TRBJ2-5, with D unclear. Between the trimmed V and J ends, which lost 0 bases and 1 base, there was a span of 9 bases. The CDR3 has 15 amino acids. Per germline, CDR1 ENHRY and CDR2 SYGVKD. CDR3 in amino acids: CAISESMLGQETQYF. In DNA, the CDR3 is TGTGCCATCAGTGAGTCGATGTTGGGCCAAGAGACCCAGTACTTC.